The sequence of this T cell receptor (beta chain) was determined in a study of cytomegalovirus exposure and HLA in healthy donors. Findings and limits, study-wide: The study dropped some indistinguishable V segments, TRBV6-2 and TRBV6-3 among them. TCR beta V- and J-gene trimming, according to a later analysis, was linked to a missense DCLRE1C variant.

The PCR was carried out with 60 Vbeta primers and 13 Jbeta primers. Clones were read by immunoSEQ multiplex PCR, and TCRdb kept only the in-frame ones, dropping some. Among some 180,000 clones listed, around 70% were seen once. The CDR3 has 13 amino acids. Per germline, CDR1 SGHAT and CDR2 FQNNGV. V dropped 5 bases and J dropped 0 bases, with 7 bases sitting between them. This clone was seen a handful of times. The target antigen is unknown. The same CDR3 arises from other DNA sequences in this sample as well. Input material: PBMCs. The receptor was derived from a male donor in good health and CMV-seronegative. The rearrangement links TRBV11-2 to TRBJ2-5, with D uncertain. DNA for the CDR3: TGTGCCAGCAGCCTAACAGACCAAGAGACCCAGTACTTC. This gives the protein CASSLTDQETQYF. The full variable domain, with the rest looked up from reference TRBV11-2 and TRBJ2-5, is EAGVAQSPRYKIIEKRQSVAFWCNPISGHATLYWYQQILGQGPKLLIQFQNNGVVDDSQLPKDRFSAERLKGVDSTLKIQPAKLEDSAVYLCASSLTDQETQYFGPGTRLLVL.